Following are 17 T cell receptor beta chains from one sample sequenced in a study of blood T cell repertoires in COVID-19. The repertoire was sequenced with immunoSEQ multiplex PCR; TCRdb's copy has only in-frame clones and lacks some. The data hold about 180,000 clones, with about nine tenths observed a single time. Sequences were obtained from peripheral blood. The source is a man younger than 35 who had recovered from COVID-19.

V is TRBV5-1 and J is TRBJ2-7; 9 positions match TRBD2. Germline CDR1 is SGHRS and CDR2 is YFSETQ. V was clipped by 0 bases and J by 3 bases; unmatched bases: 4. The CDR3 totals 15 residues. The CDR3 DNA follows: TGCGCCAGCAGCTTGGAGGCTAGCGGGGTCTACGAGCAGTACTTC. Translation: CASSLEASGVYEQYF.

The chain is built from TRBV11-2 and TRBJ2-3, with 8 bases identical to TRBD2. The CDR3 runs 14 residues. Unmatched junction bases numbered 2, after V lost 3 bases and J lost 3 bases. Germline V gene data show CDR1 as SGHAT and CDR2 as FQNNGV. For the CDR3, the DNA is TGTGCCAGCAGCTTCGGGGGGGGAACAGATACGCAGTATTTT. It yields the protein CASSFGGGTDTQYF.

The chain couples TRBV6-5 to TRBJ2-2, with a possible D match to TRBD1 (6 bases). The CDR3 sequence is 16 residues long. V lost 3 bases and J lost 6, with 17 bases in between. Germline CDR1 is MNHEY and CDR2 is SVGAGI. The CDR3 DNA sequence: TGTGCCAGCAGTTATTCTCAGGGGATCGGGGCCGGGGAGCTGTTTTTT. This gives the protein CASSYSQGIGAGELFF.

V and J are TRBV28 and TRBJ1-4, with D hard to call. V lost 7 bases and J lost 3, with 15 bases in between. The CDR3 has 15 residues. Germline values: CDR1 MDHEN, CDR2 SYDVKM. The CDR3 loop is CASTFGSGANEKLFF. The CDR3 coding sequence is TGTGCCAGCACCTTTGGGTCCGGGGCTAATGAAAAACTGTTTTTT.

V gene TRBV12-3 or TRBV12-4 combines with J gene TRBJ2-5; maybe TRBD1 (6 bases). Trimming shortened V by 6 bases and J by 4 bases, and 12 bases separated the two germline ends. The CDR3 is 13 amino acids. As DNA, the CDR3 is TGTGCCAGCAGCCTCAGGGGCGCAGAGACCCAGTACTTC. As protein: CASSLRGAETQYF.

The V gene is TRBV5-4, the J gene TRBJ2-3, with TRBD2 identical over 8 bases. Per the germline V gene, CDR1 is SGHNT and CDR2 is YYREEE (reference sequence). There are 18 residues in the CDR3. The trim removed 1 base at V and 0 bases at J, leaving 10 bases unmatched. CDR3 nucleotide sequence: TGTGCCAGCAGCTTGCCGCTAGCGGGCTTTACTAGCACAGATACGCAGTATTTT. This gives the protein CASSLPLAGFTSTDTQYF.

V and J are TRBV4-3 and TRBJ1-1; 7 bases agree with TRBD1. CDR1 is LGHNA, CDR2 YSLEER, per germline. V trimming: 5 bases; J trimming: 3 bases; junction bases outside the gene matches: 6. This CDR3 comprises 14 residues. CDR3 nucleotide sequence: TGCGCCAGCAGCTACTACAGGGGATACACTGAAGCTTTCTTT. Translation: CASSYYRGYTEAFF.

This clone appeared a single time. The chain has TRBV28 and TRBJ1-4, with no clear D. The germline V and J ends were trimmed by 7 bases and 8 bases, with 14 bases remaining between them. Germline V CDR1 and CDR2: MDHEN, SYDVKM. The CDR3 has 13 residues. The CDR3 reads CASKGGGDEKLFF. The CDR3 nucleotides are TGTGCCAGCAAGGGAGGCGGTGACGAAAAACTGTTTTTT.

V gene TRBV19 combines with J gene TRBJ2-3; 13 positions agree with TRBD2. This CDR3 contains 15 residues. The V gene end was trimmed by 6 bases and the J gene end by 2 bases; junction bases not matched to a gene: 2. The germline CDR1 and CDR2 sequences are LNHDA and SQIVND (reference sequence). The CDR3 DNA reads TGTGCCAGTAGCGGGACTAGCGGGACCACAGATACGCAGTATTTT. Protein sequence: CASSGTSGTTDTQYF.

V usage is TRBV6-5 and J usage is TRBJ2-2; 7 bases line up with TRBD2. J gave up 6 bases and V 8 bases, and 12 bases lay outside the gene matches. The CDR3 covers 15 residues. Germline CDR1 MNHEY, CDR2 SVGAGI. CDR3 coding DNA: TGTGCCAGCTGCGAACTAGCGTCGATTGCCGGGGAGCTGTTTTTT. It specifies CASCELASIAGELFF.

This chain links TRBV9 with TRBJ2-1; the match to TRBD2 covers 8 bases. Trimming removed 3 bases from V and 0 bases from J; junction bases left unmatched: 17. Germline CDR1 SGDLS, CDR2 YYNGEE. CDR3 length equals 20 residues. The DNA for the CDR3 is TGTGCCAGCAGCGCAGCCGGGAGGGCTGTTTATGTGTACTCCTACAATGAGCAGTTCTTC. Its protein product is CASSAAGRAVYVYSYNEQFF.

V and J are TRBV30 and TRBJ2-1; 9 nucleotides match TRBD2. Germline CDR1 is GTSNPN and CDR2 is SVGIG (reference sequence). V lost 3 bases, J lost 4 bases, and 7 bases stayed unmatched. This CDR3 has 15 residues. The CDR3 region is CAWRATSGRYNEQFF. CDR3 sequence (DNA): TGTGCCTGGAGGGCTACTAGCGGGCGGTACAATGAGCAGTTCTTC.

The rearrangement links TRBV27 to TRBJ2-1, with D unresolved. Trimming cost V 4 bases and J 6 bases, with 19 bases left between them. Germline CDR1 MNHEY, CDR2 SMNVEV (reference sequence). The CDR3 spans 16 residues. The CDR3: CASSSPPRLTANEQFF. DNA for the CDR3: TGTGCCAGCAGTTCCCCTCCACGACTTACTGCCAATGAGCAGTTCTTC.

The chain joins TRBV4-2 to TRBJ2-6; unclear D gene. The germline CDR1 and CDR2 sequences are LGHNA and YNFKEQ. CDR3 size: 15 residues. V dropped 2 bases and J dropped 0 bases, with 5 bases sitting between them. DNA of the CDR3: TGTGCCAGCAGCCAATGGAGCTCTGGGGCCAACGTCCTGACTTTC. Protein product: CASSQWSSGANVLTF.

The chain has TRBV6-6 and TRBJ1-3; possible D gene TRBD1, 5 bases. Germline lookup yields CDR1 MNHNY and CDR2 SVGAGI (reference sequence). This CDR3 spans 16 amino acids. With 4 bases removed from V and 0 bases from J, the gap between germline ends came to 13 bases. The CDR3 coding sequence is TGTGCCAGCAGTTCGACAGCTCCTAGCTCTGGAAACACCATATATTTT. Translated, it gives CASSSTAPSSGNTIYF.

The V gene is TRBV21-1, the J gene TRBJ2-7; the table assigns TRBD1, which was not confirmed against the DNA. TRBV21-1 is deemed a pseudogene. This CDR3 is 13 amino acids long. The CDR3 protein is CASQAVGRNEQYF. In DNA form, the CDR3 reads TGTGCCAGCCAGGCGGTGGGGCGCAACGAGCAGTACTTC.

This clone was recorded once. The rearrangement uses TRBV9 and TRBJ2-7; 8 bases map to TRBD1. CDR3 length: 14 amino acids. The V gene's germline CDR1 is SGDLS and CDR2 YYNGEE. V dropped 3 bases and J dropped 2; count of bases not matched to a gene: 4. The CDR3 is CASSAGTGTYEQYF. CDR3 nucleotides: TGTGCCAGCAGCGCCGGGACAGGAACCTACGAGCAGTACTTC.